This is a list of T cell receptor beta chains from one sample in a study of T-cell reconstitution after alpha-beta-depleted transplantation in children. TCRdb reanalysed the PCR reads using MiXCR and keeps one entry per CDR3 protein. The sample lists around 500,000 distinct CDR3 sequences; around 12% were seen once. The sample was PBMCs from the stem cell graft donor, taken from the stem cell graft. These receptor sequences come from a human donor who donated a stem cell graft to a child with combined immunodeficiency. The conserved cysteine and the conserved F or W are not part of the CDR3 here.

>TRBV20-1|TRBJ2-1
SARTGGYNEQF
>TRBV24-1|TRBJ2-2
ATSDPGQGDTGELF
>TRBV5-5|TRBJ2-1
ASRIYRGFFNEQF
>TRBV20-1|TRBJ1-5
SARDGAHSNQPQH
>TRBV9|TRBJ2-3
ASSVGWDTQY
>TRBV12-3/TRBV12-4|TRBJ2-2
ASSLTGIGTGELF
>TRBV12-3/TRBV12-4|TRBJ2-1
ASKETGVVNEQF
>TRBV20-1|TRBJ2-7
SALDLTSGSWEQY
>TRBV25-1|TRBJ2-5
ASSETIPGLAGGRGETQY
>TRBV6-1|TRBJ2-1
ASSAGTTLYNEQF
>TRBV7-9|TRBJ2-1
ASGIVGGKSNEQF
>TRBV29-1|TRBJ1-2
SVEPWTGVNYGYT
>TRBV9|TRBJ2-3
ASSSEGLAGPTDTQY
>TRBV11-2|TRBJ1-5
ASSPLSNQPQH
>TRBV29-1|TRBJ1-5
SVGQGRNQPQH
>TRBV10-3|TRBJ2-5
AISPGGQETQY
>TRBV4-2|TRBJ2-5
ASSRRMGETQY